This T cell receptor beta chain is drawn from a study of T cell repertoires in cytomegalovirus infection. About the research overall: Through public TCR beta signatures, both CMV infection and matching HLA type were indicated.

MiXCR, applied by TCRdb to the reads, yields one record per CDR3 protein. The sample lists about 320,000 distinct CDR3 sequences; roughly 9.5% were seen once. This clonotype was observed a handful of times. The target antigen is unknown. Trimming left V 1 base short and J 6 bases short, with 9 bases between. CDR1 and CDR2 from the germline V gene are LGHDT and YNNKEL (reference sequence). The CDR3 loop spans 13 amino acids. Study observations and caveats: Carriers of CMV and the relevant HLA type were discriminated by public TCR beta frequency. Ex vivo responses were dominated by HLA-C-restricted CMV-specific TCR beta clonotypes.

Sequenced sample: PBMCs. The receptor comes from a human donor in good health (CMV status not recorded). Some clones in this sample may be carry-over from other donors' samples. The rearrangement uses TRBV3-1 and TRBJ1-1, with D hard to call. The CDR3 sequence: CASSQVRQAEAFF. DNA of the CDR3: TGTGCCAGCAGCCAAGTGCGGCAAGCTGAAGCTTTCTTT.